This T cell receptor (beta chain) comes out of a study of cytomegalovirus exposure and HLA in healthy donors. General study points: Over 150 TCR beta chains were listed as cytomegalovirus-associated. V- and J-gene trimming in TCR beta was tied to a missense DCLRE1C variant by an analysis performed later.

This PCR relied on a set of 60 Vbeta primers and 13 Jbeta primers. The method was immunoSEQ multiplex PCR; TCRdb's version includes in-frame clones alone and lacks a portion of them. The data show about 160,000 clones, 65% to 80% seen once. These donors, healthy bone marrow donors, were studied. Per germline, CDR1 SGDLS and CDR2 YYNGEE. The CDR3 is 15 amino acids. The V and J ends lost 2 bases and 6 bases respectively, with 17 bases between them. As concerns this clone: The antigen remains undetermined.

The sample comprised PBMCs. This chain uses TRBV9 with TRBJ1-2, with D unclear. This sequence was found in a man aged 35-49 years in good health and CMV-seronegative. CDR3 protein: CASSVGWREVDGYTF. CDR3 sequence (DNA): TGTGCCAGCAGCGTGGGCTGGAGGGAGGTAGATGGCTACACCTTC.